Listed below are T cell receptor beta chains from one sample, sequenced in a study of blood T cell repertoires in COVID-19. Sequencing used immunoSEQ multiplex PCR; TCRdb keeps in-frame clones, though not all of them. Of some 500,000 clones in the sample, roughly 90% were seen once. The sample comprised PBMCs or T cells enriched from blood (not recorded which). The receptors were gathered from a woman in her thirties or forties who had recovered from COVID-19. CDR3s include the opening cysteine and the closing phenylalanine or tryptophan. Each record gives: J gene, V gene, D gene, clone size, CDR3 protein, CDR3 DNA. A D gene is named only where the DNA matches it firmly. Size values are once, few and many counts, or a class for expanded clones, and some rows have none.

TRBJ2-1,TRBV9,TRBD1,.,CASSAAFRQGAYNEQFF,TGTGCCAGCAGCGCCGCTTTTCGACAGGGGGCCTACAATGAGCAGTTCTTC
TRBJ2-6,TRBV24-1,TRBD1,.,CATSEGDRDGGANVLTF,TGTGCCACCAGTGAAGGGGACAGGGATGGTGGGGCCAACGTCCTGACTTTC
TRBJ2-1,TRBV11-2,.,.,CASSIYQGSSYNEQFF,TGTGCCAGCAGCATATACCAGGGAAGCTCCTACAATGAGCAGTTCTTC
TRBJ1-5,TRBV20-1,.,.,CSASQGQYYSNQPQHF,TGCAGTGCTAGTCAAGGACAATACTATAGCAATCAGCCCCAGCATTTT
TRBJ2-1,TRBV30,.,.,CAWTVPPSTRQFF,TGTGCCTGGACCGTCCCTCCTAGCACCCGGCAGTTCTTC
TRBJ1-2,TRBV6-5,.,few,CASGQLNYGYTF,TGTGCCAGTGGACAGCTTAACTATGGCTACACCTTC
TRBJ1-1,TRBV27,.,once,CASRTPGSPSMNTEAFF,TGTGCCAGCCGGACCCCGGGATCCCCGAGTATGAACACTGAAGCTTTCTTT
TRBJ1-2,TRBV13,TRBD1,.,CASSLMGQANGYTF,TGTGCCAGCAGCTTGATGGGACAGGCGAATGGCTACACCTTC
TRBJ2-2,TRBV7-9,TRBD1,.,CARERVKTGGADTGELFF,TGTGCCAGAGAGAGGGTCAAGACAGGGGGCGCGGATACCGGGGAGCTGTTTTTT
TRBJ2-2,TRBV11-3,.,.,CASSLVPNSGRFF,TGTGCCAGCAGCCTTGTTCCGAACTCTGGTCGGTTTTTT
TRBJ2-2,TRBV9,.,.,CASSVEGQGGTGELFF,TGTGCCAGCAGCGTAGAGGGCCAGGGTGGGACCGGGGAGCTGTTTTTT
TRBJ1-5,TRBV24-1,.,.,CATSSGFNQPQHF,TGTGCCACCAGTTCCGGTTTCAATCAGCCCCAGCATTTT
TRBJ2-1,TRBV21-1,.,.,CASSPVLAGCHEQFF,TGTGCCAGCAGCCCGGTGCTAGCGGGTTGCCATGAGCAGTTCTTC
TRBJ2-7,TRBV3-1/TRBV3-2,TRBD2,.,CASSLAGESYEQYF,TGTGCCAGCAGTTTAGCGGGAGAGTCCTACGAGCAGTACTTC
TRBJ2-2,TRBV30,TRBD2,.,CAWSAGTQQGGLAGETGELFF,TGTGCCTGGAGTGCAGGGACGCAACAGGGTGGGCTAGCGGGAGAGACCGGGGAGCTGTTTTTT
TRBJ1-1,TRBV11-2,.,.,CASSLGLRAAFF,TGTGCCAGCAGCTTAGGTCTCAGGGCAGCTTTCTTT
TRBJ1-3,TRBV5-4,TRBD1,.,CASSSDRGLGGNTIYF,TGTGCCAGCAGCTCGGACAGGGGGCTCGGCGGAAACACCATATATTTT
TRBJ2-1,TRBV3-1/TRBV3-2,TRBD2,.,CASSQPLAGPTYNEQFF,TGTGCCAGCAGCCAACCACTAGCGGGACCCACCTACAATGAGCAGTTCTTC
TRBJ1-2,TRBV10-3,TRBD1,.,CAISTGGGPMGYTF,TGTGCCATCAGTACAGGGGGTGGACCGATGGGCTACACCTTC
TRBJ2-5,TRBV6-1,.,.,CASSEAKGVTETQYF,TGTGCCAGCAGTGAAGCGAAGGGAGTGACGGAGACCCAGTACTTC
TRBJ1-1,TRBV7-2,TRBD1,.,CASSSVTGAPNTEAFF,TGTGCCAGCAGCTCGGTAACAGGGGCACCTAACACTGAAGCTTTCTTT
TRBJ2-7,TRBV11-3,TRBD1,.,CASSSSGTANYEQYF,TGTGCCAGCAGCTCCTCCGGGACAGCCAACTACGAGCAGTACTTC
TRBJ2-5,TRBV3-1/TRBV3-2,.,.,CASSLFAFQGLETQYF,TGTGCCAGCAGCCTCTTCGCTTTTCAGGGTTTAGAGACCCAGTACTTC
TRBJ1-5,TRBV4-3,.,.,CASSQDLTGDQPQHF,TGCGCCAGCAGCCAAGATTTGACAGGAGATCAGCCCCAGCATTTT
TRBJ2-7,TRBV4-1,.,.,CASSQGRGSYEQYF,TGCGCCAGCAGTCAGGGAAGGGGTTCCTACGAGCAGTACTTC
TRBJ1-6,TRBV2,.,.,CASRGSGTGHLYNSPLHF,TGTGCCAGCAGGGGGAGCGGGACTGGCCACCTATATAATTCACCCCTCCACTTT